These T cell receptor beta chains were read from a single sample in a study. TCRdb recomputed calls from the RT-PCR reads with MiXCR, one row per CDR3 protein. The sample records approximately 720,000 distinct CDR3 sequences, more than 13% being singletons. The sample taken for sequencing was memory CD4+ T cells from blood. The receptors here all came from a female donor in good health, serving as a healthy control. Both conserved end residues are part of each CDR3. D genes are given only for firm matches. Size is stated for part of the rows, as once, few or many counts, or as a class when the clone is expanded.

j_gene: TRBJ2-5
d_gene: NA
v_gene: TRBV18
abundance: many
CDR3nt: TGTGCCAGCTCACCACGCCAGGATCAAGAGACCCAGTACTTC
CDR3aa: CASSPRQDQETQYF

j_gene: TRBJ1-3
d_gene: NA
v_gene: TRBV12-3/TRBV12-4
abundance: NA
CDR3nt: TGTGCCAGCAGTTTGTGGCAGTCTGGAAACACCATATATTTT
CDR3aa: CASSLWQSGNTIYF

j_gene: TRBJ1-2
d_gene: TRBD1
v_gene: TRBV27
abundance: NA
CDR3nt: TGTGCCAGCAGACTGGGACAGAACTATGGCTACACCTTC
CDR3aa: CASRLGQNYGYTF

j_gene: TRBJ1-1
d_gene: NA
v_gene: TRBV6-5
abundance: NA
CDR3nt: TGTGCCAGCAGGCTCCTGCGGGGAAACACTGAAGCTTTCTTT
CDR3aa: CASRLLRGNTEAFF

j_gene: TRBJ1-2
d_gene: NA
v_gene: TRBV12-3/TRBV12-4
abundance: NA
CDR3nt: TGTGCCAGCAGCTGGACCGGGCGTGGCTACACCTTC
CDR3aa: CASSWTGRGYTF

j_gene: TRBJ2-5
d_gene: NA
v_gene: TRBV10-1
abundance: NA
CDR3nt: TGCGCCAGCAGTGATCGAATAGCGCAGAATGGAGGGGAGACCCAGTACTTC
CDR3aa: CASSDRIAQNGGETQYF

j_gene: TRBJ2-3
d_gene: NA
v_gene: TRBV7-7
abundance: few
CDR3nt: TGTGCTAGCAGCTTGAATCCGGGAGTTGGAACAGATACGCAGTATTTT
CDR3aa: CASSLNPGVGTDTQYF

j_gene: TRBJ2-5
d_gene: NA
v_gene: TRBV3-1
abundance: NA
CDR3nt: TGTGCCAGCAGCAAACAAATAGGACAGCAAGAGACCCAGTACTTC
CDR3aa: CASSKQIGQQETQYF

j_gene: TRBJ2-7
d_gene: NA
v_gene: TRBV6-2/TRBV6-3
abundance: NA
CDR3nt: TGTGCCAGCAGTTATGCGACGGGAAGCTACGAGCAGTACTTC
CDR3aa: CASSYATGSYEQYF

j_gene: TRBJ2-7
d_gene: NA
v_gene: TRBV10-2
abundance: few
CDR3nt: TGCGCCAGCAGTGAGTCTAGGGGGGGAGGGCAGTACTTC
CDR3aa: CASSESRGGGQYF

j_gene: TRBJ2-1
d_gene: TRBD1
v_gene: TRBV18
abundance: few
CDR3nt: TGTGCCAGCTCACCATTCGGACAGGGGGTTAACAATGAGCAGTTCTTC
CDR3aa: CASSPFGQGVNNEQFF

j_gene: TRBJ2-2
d_gene: TRBD1
v_gene: TRBV12-3/TRBV12-4
abundance: few
CDR3nt: TGTGCCAGCAGTTGGGGGACAGGGGCCTCCCCCGGGGAGCTGTTTTTT
CDR3aa: CASSWGTGASPGELFF

j_gene: TRBJ2-5
d_gene: NA
v_gene: TRBV20-1
abundance: NA
CDR3nt: TGCAGTGCTGACCGTCGTGAGACCCAGTACTTC
CDR3aa: CSADRRETQYF

j_gene: TRBJ1-2
d_gene: NA
v_gene: TRBV7-3
abundance: few
CDR3nt: TGTGCCAGCAGCCCCGGGTCCTCCGTGGGCTATGGCTACACCTTC
CDR3aa: CASSPGSSVGYGYTF

j_gene: TRBJ2-2
d_gene: NA
v_gene: TRBV6-6
abundance: few
CDR3nt: TGTGCCAGCAGTTACTCGACTACAAGTACCGGGGAGCTGTTTTTT
CDR3aa: CASSYSTTSTGELFF

j_gene: TRBJ2-3
d_gene: TRBD2
v_gene: TRBV12-3/TRBV12-4
abundance: NA
CDR3nt: TGTGCCAGAAGTCTAGCGGGGAACACAGATACGCAGTATTTT
CDR3aa: CARSLAGNTDTQYF

j_gene: TRBJ1-2
d_gene: NA
v_gene: TRBV11-2
abundance: NA
CDR3nt: TGTGCCAGCAGCTCCCTACGAGACATTTCTTATGGCTACACCTTC
CDR3aa: CASSSLRDISYGYTF

j_gene: TRBJ2-3
d_gene: NA
v_gene: TRBV29-1
abundance: many
CDR3nt: TGCAGCGTTTCCGGGGCTGGCACAGATACGCAGTATTTT
CDR3aa: CSVSGAGTDTQYF

j_gene: TRBJ1-1
d_gene: NA
v_gene: TRBV7-2
abundance: few
CDR3nt: TGTGCCAGCAGCTTTACTTGGATCACTGAAGCTTTCTTT
CDR3aa: CASSFTWITEAFF

j_gene: TRBJ1-2
d_gene: NA
v_gene: TRBV20-1
abundance: few
CDR3nt: TGCAGTGCCCGCCATCAAGGCTACACCTTC
CDR3aa: CSARHQGYTF

j_gene: TRBJ2-1
d_gene: TRBD2
v_gene: TRBV7-8
abundance: NA
CDR3nt: TGTGCCAGCAGCTTAGGGCCAGCGGGAGCGCCTGGTGAGCAGTTCTTC
CDR3aa: CASSLGPAGAPGEQFF

j_gene: TRBJ2-2
d_gene: NA
v_gene: TRBV3-1
abundance: few
CDR3nt: TGTGCCAGCAGCGACTACCCACAGGGAACGGTCGCCGGGGAGCTGTTTTTT
CDR3aa: CASSDYPQGTVAGELFF

j_gene: TRBJ2-7
d_gene: NA
v_gene: TRBV3-1
abundance: NA
CDR3nt: TGTGCCAGCAGCCAATTGGACGGGGGTTCAGAGCAGTACTTC
CDR3aa: CASSQLDGGSEQYF

j_gene: TRBJ2-3
d_gene: NA
v_gene: TRBV11-1
abundance: few
CDR3nt: TGTGCCAGCACCCTGGACGGGGGCGCGGGGACAGATACGCAGTATTTT
CDR3aa: CASTLDGGAGTDTQYF

j_gene: TRBJ2-6
d_gene: NA
v_gene: TRBV28
abundance: few
CDR3nt: TGTGCCAGCAGTTTACGGCGGGATAGCGGAGGCTCTGGGGCCAACGTCCTGACTTTC
CDR3aa: CASSLRRDSGGSGANVLTF

j_gene: TRBJ2-1
d_gene: NA
v_gene: TRBV5-5
abundance: few
CDR3nt: TGTGCCAGCAGTTTGGAGTACGTCTCGAGCTCCTACAATGAGCAGTTCTTC
CDR3aa: CASSLEYVSSSYNEQFF

j_gene: TRBJ1-4
d_gene: TRBD1
v_gene: TRBV7-2
abundance: NA
CDR3nt: TGTGCCAGCAGCTTCGGACAGGGGCCGGGAAAACTGTTTTTT
CDR3aa: CASSFGQGPGKLFF

j_gene: TRBJ2-2
d_gene: NA
v_gene: TRBV20-1
abundance: many
CDR3nt: TGCAGTGCTAGTAGGGGTTCATCAAACACCGGGGAGCTGTTTTTT
CDR3aa: CSASRGSSNTGELFF

j_gene: TRBJ2-1
d_gene: TRBD2
v_gene: TRBV18
abundance: NA
CDR3nt: TGTGCCAGCTCACCATTCGAAATAGCGGGAGGTAATGAGCAGTTCTTC
CDR3aa: CASSPFEIAGGNEQFF

j_gene: TRBJ2-7
d_gene: NA
v_gene: TRBV27
abundance: many
CDR3nt: TGTGCCAGCAGTTTGGAACCGACAGACTTTTACTACGAGCAGTACTTC
CDR3aa: CASSLEPTDFYYEQYF

j_gene: TRBJ2-3
d_gene: NA
v_gene: TRBV21-1
abundance: NA
CDR3nt: TGTGCCAGAGCAGATACGCAGTATTTT
CDR3aa: CARADTQYF

j_gene: TRBJ2-7
d_gene: NA
v_gene: TRBV7-9
abundance: many
CDR3nt: TGTGCCAGCAGCTTAGGTGTTGGAAACGAGCAGTACTTC
CDR3aa: CASSLGVGNEQYF

j_gene: TRBJ2-2
d_gene: TRBD1
v_gene: TRBV5-4
abundance: NA
CDR3nt: TGTGCCAGCAGCCCCGGAGGACAGGGGATTCACGGGGAGCTGTTTTTT
CDR3aa: CASSPGGQGIHGELFF

j_gene: TRBJ1-1
d_gene: NA
v_gene: TRBV7-2
abundance: NA
CDR3nt: TGTGCCAGCACCCAAGGAGGGATGAACACTGAAGCTTTCTTT
CDR3aa: CASTQGGMNTEAFF

j_gene: TRBJ2-2
d_gene: TRBD1
v_gene: TRBV7-9
abundance: many
CDR3nt: TGTGCCAGTTCGGGACAGGCGACCACCGGGGAGCTGTTTTTT
CDR3aa: CASSGQATTGELFF

j_gene: TRBJ2-7
d_gene: TRBD2
v_gene: TRBV6-2/TRBV6-3
abundance: NA
CDR3nt: TGTGCCAGCAGTTACACCTTCGGGGGGGGAACCTACGAGCAGTACTTC
CDR3aa: CASSYTFGGGTYEQYF

j_gene: TRBJ1-6
d_gene: NA
v_gene: TRBV5-1
abundance: few
CDR3nt: TGCGCCAGCAGATTTGGAAATTCACCCCTCCACTTT
CDR3aa: CASRFGNSPLHF

j_gene: TRBJ1-4
d_gene: NA
v_gene: TRBV2
abundance: NA
CDR3nt: TGTGCCAGCAGTGATCTTTCGGAAGCAACTAATGAAAAACTGTTTTTT
CDR3aa: CASSDLSEATNEKLFF

j_gene: TRBJ1-2
d_gene: NA
v_gene: TRBV9
abundance: NA
CDR3nt: TGTGCCAGCAGCGAAGCGGTTGGGAAGGGCTACACCTTC
CDR3aa: CASSEAVGKGYTF

j_gene: TRBJ2-5
d_gene: NA
v_gene: TRBV7-2
abundance: many
CDR3nt: TGTGCCAGCAGCTTAGACAGGCTGAGGACCCAGTACTTC
CDR3aa: CASSLDRLRTQYF

j_gene: TRBJ1-2
d_gene: TRBD1
v_gene: TRBV12-3/TRBV12-4
abundance: few
CDR3nt: TGTGCCAGCAGTTTGAAATGGGACAGCCACTATGGCTACACCTTC
CDR3aa: CASSLKWDSHYGYTF

j_gene: TRBJ1-5
d_gene: NA
v_gene: TRBV20-1
abundance: NA
CDR3nt: TGCAGTGCTAGAGACCGGCGGGCAGGAGAAGAGCCCCAGCATTTT
CDR3aa: CSARDRRAGEEPQHF

j_gene: TRBJ1-5
d_gene: NA
v_gene: TRBV3-1
abundance: NA
CDR3nt: TGTGCCAGCAGCCAATCGGGCATTAGCAATCAGCCCCAGCATTTT
CDR3aa: CASSQSGISNQPQHF

j_gene: TRBJ1-1
d_gene: TRBD1
v_gene: TRBV10-3
abundance: many
CDR3nt: TGTGCCATCAGTGCCAGGGGGCAAACTGAAGCTTTCTTT
CDR3aa: CAISARGQTEAFF

j_gene: TRBJ2-2
d_gene: NA
v_gene: TRBV5-6
abundance: many
CDR3nt: TGTGCCAGCATAGGAACCGGGGAGCTGTTTTTT
CDR3aa: CASIGTGELFF

j_gene: TRBJ2-7
d_gene: TRBD2
v_gene: TRBV6-5
abundance: NA
CDR3nt: TGTGCCAGCAGAGATGCTTCTAGCGGGAGCTTGTACGAGCAGTACTTC
CDR3aa: CASRDASSGSLYEQYF

j_gene: TRBJ2-1
d_gene: NA
v_gene: TRBV24-1
abundance: NA
CDR3nt: TGTGCCACGAGTGCGGACCCGGGACGATATTACAATGAGCAGTTCTTC
CDR3aa: CATSADPGRYYNEQFF

j_gene: TRBJ2-1
d_gene: NA
v_gene: TRBV11-3
abundance: NA
CDR3nt: TGTGCCAGCAGCTCATTCAGGGACCTTAACAATGAGCAGTTCTTC
CDR3aa: CASSSFRDLNNEQFF

j_gene: TRBJ2-2
d_gene: TRBD2
v_gene: TRBV20-1
abundance: NA
CDR3nt: TGCAGTGCTAGAGGGACTAGCGGGCTGACTGGGGAGCTGTTTTTT
CDR3aa: CSARGTSGLTGELFF

j_gene: TRBJ1-3
d_gene: TRBD1
v_gene: TRBV29-1
abundance: NA
CDR3nt: TGCAGCGCCACAGGCCAGGGGGGTGGAAACACCATATATTTT
CDR3aa: CSATGQGGGNTIYF

j_gene: TRBJ2-5
d_gene: NA
v_gene: TRBV2
abundance: NA
CDR3nt: TGTGCCAGCAGTGAGACAGGAGAAGAGACCCAGTACTTC
CDR3aa: CASSETGEETQYF

j_gene: TRBJ1-6
d_gene: TRBD1
v_gene: TRBV4-3
abundance: many
CDR3nt: TGCGCCAGCAGCCCTGACAGGGAGAGGCCCCTCCACTTT
CDR3aa: CASSPDRERPLHF

j_gene: TRBJ2-1
d_gene: NA
v_gene: TRBV5-1
abundance: many
CDR3nt: TGCGCCAGCAGCCCCGATATTGAGCAGTTCTTC
CDR3aa: CASSPDIEQFF

j_gene: TRBJ1-5
d_gene: NA
v_gene: TRBV4-3
abundance: NA
CDR3nt: TGCGCCAGCAGCCAAGAAGGAGGGATCGAAAGCAATCAGCCCCAGCATTTT
CDR3aa: CASSQEGGIESNQPQHF

j_gene: TRBJ1-6
d_gene: NA
v_gene: TRBV20-1
abundance: NA
CDR3nt: TGCAGTGCTAGTCCAGAGGAGCAGGGATCCTATAATTCACCCCTCCACTTT
CDR3aa: CSASPEEQGSYNSPLHF

j_gene: TRBJ1-1
d_gene: NA
v_gene: TRBV30
abundance: few
CDR3nt: TGTGCCTGGAAACGGGGGGCCGGCACTGAAGCTTTCTTT
CDR3aa: CAWKRGAGTEAFF

j_gene: TRBJ1-2
d_gene: TRBD1
v_gene: TRBV5-1
abundance: many
CDR3nt: TGCGCCAGCAGCCGCTCGCAGGGGGCGGATGGCTACACCTTC
CDR3aa: CASSRSQGADGYTF